This T cell receptor beta chain came from a study of blood T cell repertoires in COVID-19. Background on the study: Collection of acute and convalescent COVID-19 samples took place in the United States, Italy and Spain. PBMCs, B-cell-depleted T cells, or T cells provided the cDNA or gDNA that made up the material.

This clone was counted a single time. CDR1 and CDR2 (germline): MGHRA, YSYEKL. The CDR3 spans 15 residues. Trimming removed 3 bases from V and 6 bases from J; junction bases left unmatched: 7. In the authors' methods: The authors estimated nucleated cell counts from reference gene primer amplification. TCRdb's table, derived via immunoSEQ multiplex PCR, lists solely in-frame clones and lacks some. That table supplies the V and J calls and clone size; D and trimming were determined from the DNA. The data contain nearly 250,000 clones, around 86% of them seen just once; the ten biggest clones take up approximately 1.5%.

This chain connects TRBV4-1 to TRBJ1-5; the match to TRBD1 covers 8 bases. The receptor was isolated from a woman aged 55-69 years who had recovered from COVID-19. Sequenced material: peripheral blood. CDR3 sequence: CASSQSRGLGQPQHF. The DNA of the CDR3 is TGCGCCAGCAGCCAGTCCAGGGGGCTCGGTCAGCCCCAGCATTTT.